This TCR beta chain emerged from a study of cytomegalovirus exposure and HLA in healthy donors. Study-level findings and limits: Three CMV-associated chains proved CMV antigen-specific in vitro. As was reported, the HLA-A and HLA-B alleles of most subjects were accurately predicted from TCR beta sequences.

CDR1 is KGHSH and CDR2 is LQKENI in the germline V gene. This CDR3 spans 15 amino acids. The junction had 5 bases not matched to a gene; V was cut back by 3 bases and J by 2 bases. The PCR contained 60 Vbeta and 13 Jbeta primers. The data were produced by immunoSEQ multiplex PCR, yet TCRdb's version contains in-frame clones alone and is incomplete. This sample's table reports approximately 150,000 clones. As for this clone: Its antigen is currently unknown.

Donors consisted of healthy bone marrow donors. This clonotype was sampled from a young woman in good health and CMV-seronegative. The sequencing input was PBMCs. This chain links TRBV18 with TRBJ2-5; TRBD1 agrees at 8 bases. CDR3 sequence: CASSPQGQGQETQYF. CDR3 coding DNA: TGTGCCAGCTCACCCCAAGGACAGGGACAAGAGACCCAGTACTTC.